This TCR beta chain was retrieved from a study of cytomegalovirus exposure and HLA in healthy donors. The donors were in the 120-subject validation cohort, distinct from the roughly 670-subject first cohort. Sequenced by immunoSEQ multiplex PCR; TCRdb stores in-frame clones only, minus some. The sample shows about 240,000 clones, about 83% of them seen only once. J gave up 0 bases and V 11 bases, and 7 bases lay outside the gene matches. The CDR3 is 13 amino acids. Germline V gives CDR1 ENHRY, CDR2 SYGVKD. The rearrangement links TRBV10-3 to TRBJ2-7, with TRBD1 matching over 7 bases. The sequence came from a man younger than 35 in good health and CMV-seronegative. The sequenced material came from PBMCs. The CDR3 DNA sequence: TGTGCCCACAACCGGGACAGCTCCTACGAGCAGTACTTC. It translates to CAHNRDSSYEQYF.